This T cell receptor beta chain was found in a study of cytomegalovirus exposure and HLA in healthy donors. Regarding the study as a whole: Earlier results showed most TCR beta V segments being productive about 90% or about 30% of the time.

A word on this clone: What it recognizes is unknown.

CDR1 is SGHRS and CDR2 is YFSETQ in the germline V gene. The CDR3 loop spans 15 amino acids. Both 60 Vbeta primers and 13 Jbeta primers went into the PCR. TCRdb's table, derived via immunoSEQ multiplex PCR, lists solely in-frame clones and lacks some. The repertoire shows around 200,000 clones; the top ten hold approximately 1%. The sample taken for sequencing was PBMCs. This TCR came from a young woman in good health and CMV-seropositive. This sequence joins TRBV5-1 and TRBJ2-5; the match to TRBD1 covers 7 bases. The J call may be mistaken, given a closer DNA end match to TRBJ2-7. The DNA of the CDR3 is TGCGCCAGCAGCTTACCCCCGGACAGGACCTACGAGCAGTACTTC. This sequence encodes CASSLPPDRTYEQYF.